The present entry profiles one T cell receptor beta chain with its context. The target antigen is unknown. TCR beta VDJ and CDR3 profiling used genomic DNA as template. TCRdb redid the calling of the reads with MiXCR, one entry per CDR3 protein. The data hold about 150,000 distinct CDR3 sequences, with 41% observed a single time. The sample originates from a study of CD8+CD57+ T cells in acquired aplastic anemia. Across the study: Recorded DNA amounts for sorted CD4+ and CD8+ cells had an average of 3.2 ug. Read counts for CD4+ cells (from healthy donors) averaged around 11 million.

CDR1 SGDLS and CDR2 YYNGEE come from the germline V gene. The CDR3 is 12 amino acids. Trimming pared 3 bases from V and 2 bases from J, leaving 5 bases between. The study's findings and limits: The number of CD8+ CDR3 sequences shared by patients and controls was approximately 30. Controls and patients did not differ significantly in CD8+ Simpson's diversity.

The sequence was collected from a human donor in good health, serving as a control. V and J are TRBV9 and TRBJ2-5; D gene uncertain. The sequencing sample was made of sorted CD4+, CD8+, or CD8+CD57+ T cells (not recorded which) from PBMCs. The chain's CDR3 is CASSGPQETQYF. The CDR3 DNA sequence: TGTGCCAGCAGCGGGCCACAAGAGACCCAGTACTTC.